The following is a T cell receptor (beta chain) sequence with its context. The sample belongs to a study of T cell changes during pregnancy in multiple sclerosis. Sequencing used immunoSEQ multiplex PCR; TCRdb keeps in-frame clones, though not all of them. The sample includes 90,000 to 100,000 clones, approximately 95% seen only once; the top ten take 3.5% to 4.5%. CDR3 size: 15 residues. The V and J ends lost 2 bases and 2 bases, in that order; junction bases with no gene match: 3. CDR1 and CDR2 from the germline V gene are SGHNT and YYREEE (reference sequence). The clonotype originates from a female donor with multiple sclerosis, enrolled in a pregnancy study. The genes are TRBV5-4 and TRBJ1-4; 7 nucleotides agree with TRBD1. The specimen comprised peripheral blood, sampled in the first trimester of pregnancy. For the CDR3, the DNA is TGTGCCAGCAGCTTAACAGGGGCGACTAATGAAAAACTGTTTTTT. This sequence encodes CASSLTGATNEKLFF.